These 12 T cell receptor beta chains were all obtained from the same sample, sequenced in a study of T cell repertoires in cytomegalovirus infection. One entry per CDR3 protein results from TCRdb running MiXCR on the reads. The sample holds about 470,000 distinct CDR3 sequences, 40% to 50% seen once. The antigens these receptors bind are not known. Sequencing used cultured PBMCs, obtained from culture after CMV antigen stimulation. The origin of the receptors is a human donor in good health (CMV status not recorded). Some clones in this sample may be carry-over from other donors' samples.

The rearrangement uses TRBV19 and TRBJ1-1; perhaps TRBD1 as D (5 bases). This CDR3 has 15 amino acids. Trimming cost V 3 bases and J 0 bases, with 11 bases left between them. Per the germline V gene, CDR1 is LNHDA and CDR2 is SQIVND (reference sequence). CDR3 loop: CASSIGRGMNTEAFF. DNA of the CDR3: TGTGCCAGTAGTATCGGGAGGGGCATGAACACTGAAGCTTTCTTT. Complete variable domain (other parts from reference TRBV19 and TRBJ1-1): DGGITQSPKYLFRKEGQNVTLSCEQNLNHDAMYWYRQDPGQGLRLIYYSQIVNDFQKGDIAEGYSVSREKKESFPLTVTSAQKNPTAFYLCASSIGRGMNTEAFFGQGTRLTVV.

This clonotype was recorded once. V gene TRBV20-1 combines with J gene TRBJ2-6; D may be TRBD1 (5 bases). Trimming cost V 2 bases and J 1 base, with 9 bases left between them. The length of the CDR3 is 15 residues. Looked up from germline, CDR1 is DFQATT and CDR2 is SNEGSKA (reference sequence). The CDR3 loop reads CSARKGRSGANVLTF. The CDR3 DNA sequence: TGCAGTGCTAGAAAGGGGCGGTCTGGGGCCAACGTCCTGACTTTC.

The chain recombines TRBV7-2 with TRBJ2-7, with 11 nucleotides matching TRBD2. Looked up from germline, CDR1 is SGHTA and CDR2 is FQGNSA. With 5 bases clipped from V and 1 base from J, the junction kept 4 bases outside the gene matches. The CDR3 runs to 15 residues. The DNA for the CDR3 is TGTGCCAGCAGCAAGACTAGCGGGGCTTCCTACGAGCAGTACTTC. Amino acid sequence: CASSKTSGASYEQYF.

The genes are TRBV7-9 and TRBJ2-3; D is undetermined. V dropped 6 bases and J dropped 6 bases, with 7 bases sitting between them. The CDR3 runs to 11 residues. Germline-derived CDR1 and CDR2 are SEHNR and FQNEAQ (reference sequence). In DNA, the CDR3 is TGTGCCAGCAGATCTTACGATACGCAGTATTTT. This codes for CASRSYDTQYF.

This clonotype occurred many times. The chain is built from TRBV7-8 and TRBJ2-4; tentatively, D is TRBD1 (6 bases). CDR1 and CDR2 (germline): SGHVS, FQNEAQ. The CDR3 is 16 residues long. Trimming shortened V by 7 bases and J by 0 bases, and 16 bases separated the two germline ends. CDR3 sequence (DNA): TGTGCCAGCACCTCGACAGGATTCCTAGCCAAAAACATTCAGTACTTC. Protein product: CASTSTGFLAKNIQYF. The whole variable domain, filled in from reference TRBV7-8 and TRBJ2-4, reads GAGVSQSPRYKVAKRGQDVALRCDPISGHVSLFWYQQALGQGPEFLTYFQNEAQLDKSGLPSDRFFAERPEGSVSTLKIQRTQQEDSAVYLCASTSTGFLAKNIQYFGAGTRLSVL.

The V gene is TRBV18, the J gene TRBJ2-5; possibly TRBD1 or TRBD2 for D (5 bases each). This CDR3 spans 13 amino acids. V was cut by 6 bases and J by 4 bases, with 12 bases left in between. Germline V CDR1 and CDR2: KGHSH, LQKENI. CDR3 DNA: TGTGCCAGCTCCTCTCGGGGACGAGAGACCCAGTACTTC. Its translation: CASSSRGRETQYF.

With respect to this clonotype: One end of the junction fails to match germline, which may point to a read error. V and J are TRBV7-2 and TRBJ2-5, with 12 bases aligning to TRBD2. This CDR3 contains 14 residues. From germline, CDR1 is SGHTA and CDR2 FQGNSA. CDR3 sequence: CASSTSGGIKTRYF. The DNA of the CDR3 is TGTGCCAGCAGCACTAGCGGGGGGATTAAGACCCGGTACTTC.

This clonotype occurred a few times. The rearrangement joins TRBV6-1 to TRBJ1-1; a weak D match, TRBD1 (5 bases). Trimming removed 6 bases at V and 5 bases at J, with 13 bases between. The CDR3 is 13 amino acids. Germline assignment: CDR1 MNHNS and CDR2 SASEGT. CDR3: CASSRVWETEAFF. The CDR3 nucleotides are TGTGCCAGCAGCAGGGTCTGGGAGACTGAAGCTTTCTTT.

The chain employs TRBV27 and TRBJ2-3; D unclear. V gave up 2 bases and J gave up 14 bases, with 11 bases separating them. CDR3 size: 11 residues. The germline CDR1 and CDR2 sequences are MNHEY and SMNVEV (reference sequence). CDR3 in DNA: TGTGCCAGCAGTTTACCCTGGTGTTGGTATTTT. It specifies CASSLPWCWYF.

The chain employs TRBV7-9 and TRBJ2-7; unclear D gene. CDR3 length equals 13 residues. V was pared by 1 base and J by 6 bases, with 10 bases between. Germline V CDR1 and CDR2: SEHNR, FQNEAQ (reference sequence). The CDR3 coding sequence is TGTGCCAGCAGCTTAGGACAAGCACGCGAGCAGTACTTC. It yields the protein CASSLGQAREQYF.

The chain joins TRBV25-1 to TRBJ1-3; a possible D gene is TRBD1 (6 bases). From germline, CDR1 is MGHDK and CDR2 SYGVNS. This CDR3 region has 15 residues. Between the trimmed V and J ends, which lost 3 bases and 4 bases, there was a span of 13 bases. The DNA for the CDR3 is TGTGCCAGCAGTGATACAGGGTCCTGGGGAAACACCATATATTTT. It codes for CASSDTGSWGNTIYF.

The J gene is TRBJ2-5, the V gene TRBV7-2; D unresolved. Trimming took 1 base from V and 4 from J, leaving 7 bases between them. This CDR3 contains 13 residues. Germline V lookup: CDR1 SGHTA, CDR2 FQGNSA. CDR3 amino acids: CASSLVVLETQYF. CDR3 in DNA: TGTGCCAGCAGCTTAGTCGTTTTAGAGACCCAGTACTTC.